A selection of T cell receptor beta chains follows, all from one sample in a study of blood T cell repertoires in COVID-19. Repertoires were generated with immunoSEQ multiplex PCR, while TCRdb's copy carries only in-frame clones and drops some. The sample shows under 200,000 clones, about 87% of them seen only once. Sequencing used peripheral blood. The receptors come from a middle-aged man with active or convalescent COVID-19. The CDR3 runs from the conserved cysteine through the conserved F or W. The order of the fields is J gene, clone size, D gene, V gene, CDR3 DNA, CDR3 protein. The D gene is left open where the match is weak. Size values are once, few and many counts, or a class for expanded clones, and some rows have none.

>TRBJ2-7|few|.|TRBV6-1
TGTGCCAGCAGTGACAGGTTCTTCAAGCAGTACTTC
CASSDRFFKQYF
>TRBJ1-2|.|TRBD1|TRBV5-1
TGCGCCAGCAGCTCGACAGGGGTAGGTGGCTACACCTTC
CASSSTGVGGYTF
>TRBJ1-4|once|.|TRBV11-2
TGTGCCAGCAGCTTAGTACAGGATGAAAAACTGTTTTTT
CASSLVQDEKLFF
>TRBJ2-5|.|TRBD1|TRBV27
TGTGCCAGCAGTAACACCGGGACAGAAGAGACCCAGTACTTC
CASSNTGTEETQYF
>TRBJ1-2|.|.|TRBV18
TGTGCCAGCTCACCACAGGGACAAAGGAACTATGGCTACACCTTC
CASSPQGQRNYGYTF
>TRBJ2-5|.|.|TRBV11-2
TGTGCCAGCAGCCGGAATGGCCCAGGGACCCAGTACTTC
CASSRNGPGTQYF
>TRBJ1-6|.|TRBD1|TRBV19
TGTGCCAGTAGCCGCTACGCCGGACAGGGAAGTAATTCACCCCTCCACTTT
CASSRYAGQGSNSPLHF
>TRBJ1-3|.|TRBD1|TRBV6-5
TGTGCCAGCTCCAGGGACAGGCGCTCTGGAAACACCATATATTTT
CASSRDRRSGNTIYF
>TRBJ2-1|.|TRBD2|TRBV2
TGTGCCAGCAGTTCCCGGACTAGCGGGGGGAATGAGCAGTTCTTC
CASSSRTSGGNEQFF
>TRBJ2-1|.|TRBD2|TRBV6-5
TGTGCCAGCAGCCCGGGACTATCCTACAATGAGCAGTTCTTC
CASSPGLSYNEQFF
>TRBJ2-6|.|TRBD1|TRBV7-8
TGTGCCAGCAGCTTAGGGGGCAGGGGGCTTACATTCTCTGGGGCCAACGTCCTGACTTTC
CASSLGGRGLTFSGANVLTF
>TRBJ1-2|.|.|TRBV5-1
TGCGCCAGCACCCTGGGGGGGCAGGGAAGTTATGGCTACACCTTC
CASTLGGQGSYGYTF
>TRBJ2-7|.|.|TRBV7-9
TGTGCCAGCAGCTCCCAAGGGGACATCCGCGGCTACGAGCAGTACTTC
CASSSQGDIRGYEQYF
>TRBJ1-6|.|.|TRBV9
TGTGCCAGCAGCGCCCAGGGTGGTGGTAATTCACCCCTCCACTTT
CASSAQGGGNSPLHF
>TRBJ2-7|.|TRBD1|TRBV5-5
TGTGCCAGCAGTTTGCGGACAGGGGGCTACGAGCAGTACTTC
CASSLRTGGYEQYF
>TRBJ1-2|.|TRBD1|TRBV27
TGTGCCAGCAGCCCGACAGGGAACTATGGCTACACCTTC
CASSPTGNYGYTF
>TRBJ2-1|once|.|TRBV9
TGTGCCAGCAGCGTAGACCCTAAACAGGGTACTGAGCAGTTCTTC
CASSVDPKQGTEQFF
>TRBJ1-2|once|TRBD1|TRBV7-8
TGTGCCAGCAGCGTACCGGGACAGGGGTATGGCTACACCTTC
CASSVPGQGYGYTF
>TRBJ1-1|.|.|TRBV25-1
TGTGCCAGCAGTGATGACCGCGGGTGGGGGCGGACTGAAGCTTTCTTT
CASSDDRGWGRTEAFF
>TRBJ2-3|.|TRBD2|TRBV27
TGTGCCAGCAGTTCGCTAGCGGGGGGGCCGACAGATACGCAGTATTTT
CASSSLAGGPTDTQYF
>TRBJ2-1|.|TRBD2|TRBV11-2
TGTGCCAGCAGCTCGCTAGCGGGGGGGTACAATGAGCAGTTCTTC
CASSSLAGGYNEQFF
>TRBJ2-5|.|.|TRBV28
TGTGCCAGCAGTTCAGGGGTGGAGACCCAGTACTTC
CASSSGVETQYF
>TRBJ1-1|once|TRBD1|TRBV29-1
TGCAGCGCGACAAGGGGACAGTCCACTGAAGCTTTCTTT
CSATRGQSTEAFF
>TRBJ2-2|.|TRBD1|TRBV9
TGTGCCAGCAGCCCCCGGACAGGGAACACCGGGGAGCTGTTTTTT
CASSPRTGNTGELFF
>TRBJ2-5|.|TRBD1|TRBV6-5
TGTGCCAGCAGAGGGACAGGCGAAGAGACCCAGTACTTC
CASRGTGEETQYF
>TRBJ1-4|once|.|TRBV29-1
TGCAGCGTCGGGGCACAGGGTTGGGAAAAACTGTTTTTT
CSVGAQGWEKLFF
>TRBJ2-2|.|.|TRBV6-2/TRBV6-3
TGTGCCAGCACCCCTCGGTGGGGGGGCACTAACACCGGGGAGCTGTTTTTT
CASTPRWGGTNTGELFF
>TRBJ1-1|.|.|TRBV9
TGTGCCAGCAGCGTAGGCGCAGGGAGGTACACTGAAGCTTTCTTT
CASSVGAGRYTEAFF
>TRBJ2-1|.|.|TRBV28
TGTGCCAGCAGAAGCTACCGGGAACTAGCTTTCAACAATGAGCAGTTCTTC
CASRSYRELAFNNEQFF
>TRBJ2-7|.|TRBD1|TRBV5-1
TGCGCCAGCAGCTTGGAGGACAGGGGTTGGTCCGAGCAGTACTTC
CASSLEDRGWSEQYF
>TRBJ1-2|.|.|TRBV11-2
TGTGCCAGCAGCTTACGTGGAAGGGGGACCGGTCGTTATGGCTACACCTTC
CASSLRGRGTGRYGYTF
>TRBJ2-2|.|TRBD2|TRBV11-2
TGTGCCAGCAGCGACGGGACTAGCGTTACCGGGGAGCTGTTTTTT
CASSDGTSVTGELFF
>TRBJ1-5|.|TRBD1|TRBV11-2
TGTGCCAGCAGGTCGGACAGGGGACGTAATCAGCCCCAGCATTTT
CASRSDRGRNQPQHF
>TRBJ1-2|.|.|TRBV5-1
TGCGCCAGCAGCACCTCAGGGAGGTCTGGCTACACCTTC
CASSTSGRSGYTF
>TRBJ1-2|.|.|TRBV19
TGTGCCAGTAGTTACGGGATCTCCTATGGCTACACCTTC
CASSYGISYGYTF
>TRBJ2-3|.|.|TRBV7-3
TGTGCCAGCAGCTTAATGGGCCTTAGCGATGATACGCAGTATTTT
CASSLMGLSDDTQYF
>TRBJ2-6|.|.|TRBV24-1
TGTGCCACCAGTGATCCCCAGGCAGGGGGAGGTGGAACTGGGGCCAACGTCCTGACTTTC
CATSDPQAGGGGTGANVLTF
>TRBJ2-7|once|.|TRBV11-2
TGTGCCAGCAGCTCCACCTACGAGCAGTACTTC
CASSSTYEQYF
>TRBJ2-1|.|TRBD2|TRBV19
TGTGCAGTAGCGGGCGGGAATTATTTCAATGAGCAGTTCTTC
CAVAGGNYFNEQFF
>TRBJ2-5|.|TRBD2|TRBV4-1
TGCGCCAGCAGTTTAGCGGGGGCCCAACAAGAGACCCAGTACTTC
CASSLAGAQQETQYF
>TRBJ1-2|.|TRBD1|TRBV24-1
TGTGCCACCAGTGACCGGACAGGGGGCGCCCGTAATGGCTACACCTTC
CATSDRTGGARNGYTF
>TRBJ1-2|once|.|TRBV5-1
TGCGCCAGCAGCTTGGAGTTCGGTGAAAGCTATGGCTACACCTTC
CASSLEFGESYGYTF
>TRBJ1-1|.|.|TRBV7-9
TGTGCCACCCAAAGACAAGAGAACACTGAAGCTTTCTTT
CATQRQENTEAFF
>TRBJ2-5|once|.|TRBV9
TGTGCCAGCAGCGTAGGAAGCAGGGGAAGGTCAGAGACCCAGTACTTC
CASSVGSRGRSETQYF
>TRBJ2-2|.|TRBD2|TRBV29-1
TGCAGCGTTCGGACTAGACGGGACACCGGGGAGCTGTTTTTT
CSVRTRRDTGELFF
>TRBJ2-5|.|TRBD2|TRBV19
TGTGCGAGTAACAGCGGGGGCCCCAGGGGGACCCAGTACTTC
CASNSGGPRGTQYF
>TRBJ1-2|.|TRBD1|TRBV9
TGTGCCAGCAGCGTTAGGACAGGGGAGTCGGGGTATGGCTACACCTTC
CASSVRTGESGYGYTF
>TRBJ1-2|.|TRBD1|TRBV5-4
TGTGCCAGCACCAAGGGGGCAGATTCCAGGGGGGGCTACACCTTC
CASTKGADSRGGYTF
>TRBJ1-3|few|.|TRBV5-1
TGCGCCAGCAGCTCTAAAATCAATCGGCGGAGGTCTGGAAACACCATATATTTT
CASSSKINRRRSGNTIYF